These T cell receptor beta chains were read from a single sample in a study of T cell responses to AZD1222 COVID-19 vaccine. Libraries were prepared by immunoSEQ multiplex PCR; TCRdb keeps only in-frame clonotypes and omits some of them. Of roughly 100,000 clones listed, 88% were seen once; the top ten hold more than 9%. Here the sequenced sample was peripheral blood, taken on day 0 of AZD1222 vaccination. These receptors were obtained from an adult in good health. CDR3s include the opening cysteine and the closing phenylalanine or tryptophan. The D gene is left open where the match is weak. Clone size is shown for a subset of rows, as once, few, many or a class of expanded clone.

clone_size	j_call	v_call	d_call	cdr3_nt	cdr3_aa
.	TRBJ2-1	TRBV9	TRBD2	TGTGCCAGCACCCTATCGGGAGGGGACTACAATGAGCAGTTCTTC	CASTLSGGDYNEQFF
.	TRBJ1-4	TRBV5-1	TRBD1	TGCGCCAGCAGGCAGGACAGGGAGGGTGAAAAACTGTTTTTT	CASRQDREGEKLFF
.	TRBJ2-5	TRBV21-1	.	TGTGCCAGCAAGGGATGCACAGAGCGGCCCCAAGAGACCCAGTACTTC	CASKGCTERPQETQYF
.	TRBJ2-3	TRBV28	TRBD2	TGTGCCAGCACCTTTAGCGGGAGGGTCACAGATACGCAGTATTTT	CASTFSGRVTDTQYF
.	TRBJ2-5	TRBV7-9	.	TGTGCCAGCAGCTTGAGGGGTGTAGGAGAGACCCAGTACTTC	CASSLRGVGETQYF
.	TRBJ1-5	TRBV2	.	TGTGCCAGCAGTGATGGACATAGCAATCAGCCCCAGCATTTT	CASSDGHSNQPQHF
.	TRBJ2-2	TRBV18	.	TGTGCCAGCTCACCCGACAGTTCTGGCGGGGAGCTGTTTTTT	CASSPDSSGGELFF
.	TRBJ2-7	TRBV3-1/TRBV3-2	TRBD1	TGTGCCAGCAGCCAAGATCTTGGAGGGACAGGGGGTTTTGAGCAGTACTTC	CASSQDLGGTGGFEQYF
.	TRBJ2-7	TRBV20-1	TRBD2	TGCAGTGCTAGTTTGACTAGCGGGAGGCTCGAGCAGTACTTC	CSASLTSGRLEQYF
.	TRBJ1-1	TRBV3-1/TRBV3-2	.	TGTGCCAGCAGCATCCTGAACACTGAAGCTTTCTTT	CASSILNTEAFF
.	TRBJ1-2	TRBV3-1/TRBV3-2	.	TGTGCCAGCAGCCCCTTGGGGTCAGGGAGTGGCTACACCTTC	CASSPLGSGSGYTF
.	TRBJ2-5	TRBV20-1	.	TGCAGTGCTAGAGGGGACGGGCAGTACTTC	CSARGDGQYF
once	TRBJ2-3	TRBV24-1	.	TGTGCCACCACGAGTAGCACAGATACGCAGTATTTT	CATTSSTDTQYF